This TCR beta chain emerged from a study of human T cells and chemical hapten exposure. In the study's own analysis: From roughly 23,000 to 640,000 TCRs were found per sample, with a median of around 96,000. From the RACE reads, TCRdb called clonotypes with MiXCR, one entry per CDR3 protein. The authors' filters were not applied to this entry. This table has approximately 350,000 distinct CDR3 sequences, roughly 6% appearing once. The time point denotes: patch test 2, 6 weeks after DPC sensitization. Treatment described: therapeutic diphenylcyclopropenone sensitization with weekly scalp DPC. This sequence was found in a woman aged 18-35 years with alopecia areata. Some clones in this sample may be carry-over from other donors' samples. The sequenced sample was whole blood, obtained in connection with sensitization to the hapten diphenylcyclopropenone (DPC).

CDR3 nucleotides: TGTGCCAGCAGTTCCTACTTATCGGACAGAACTAATCCACTAGCCAAAAACATTCAGTACTTC. It is translated as CASSSYLSDRTNPLAKNIQYF. The J gene is TRBJ2-4, the V gene TRBV6-2 or TRBV6-3, with TRBD1 as a possible D gene (6 bases). CDR3 length: 21 amino acids. The V end was cut by 4 bases, the J end by 0 bases, with 28 bases between. Germline V gene lookup returns CDR1 MNHEY and CDR2 SVGEGT.